This T cell receptor (beta chain) was identified in a study of shared clonotypes between healthy human individuals. A remark on this clone: Its antigen remains unidentified.

The CDR3 spans 14 residues. Germline CDR1 and CDR2: MNHEY and SMNVEV (reference sequence). The V end lost 3 bases, the J end lost 1 base, and 9 bases lay between the germline ends. The table came from immunoSEQ multiplex PCR; TCRdb's copy has only in-frame clones and leaves some out. The sample contains some 500,000 clones, about 95% of which appear only once. Naive CD4+ cells were CD45RA-selected; the remaining cells were memory. Points from the study as a whole: Incomplete sequencing of sorted subsets was indicated by rarefaction despite large depth.

The TCR was taken from a woman between 25 and 40 years old in good health. Sequencing used naive CD4+ T cells sorted from blood. Described subset: CD45RA+ positively selected. The chain carries TRBV27 and TRBJ1-1, with D unclear. Here the CDR3 reads CASSFSRGNTEAFF. The CDR3 DNA is TGTGCCAGCAGTTTTTCTCGAGGGAACACTGAAGCTTTCTTT.